These 20 T cell receptor beta chains were all obtained from the same sample, sequenced in a study of blood T cells in healthy people across ages. Primed by a sample-barcoded 5' primer and a J-beta primer mix, a second PCR proceeded for roughly 6 to 12 cycles. Via MiXCR, TCRdb re-called the 5' RACE reads, giving one row per CDR3 protein. The sample lists around 800,000 distinct CDR3 sequences, around a quarter seen once, with 3% in the top ten. This sample also appeared in a second study, on T cells of mothers and their children.

Sequenced material: blood. The receptors were sampled from a boy between 10 and 17 years old in good health.

This clonotype is a singleton in its sample. The gene calls are TRBV20-1 and TRBJ1-2; no reliable D call. The ends were cut back, 7 bases at V and 4 bases at J, with 16 bases in the middle. The V gene's germline CDR1 is DFQATT and CDR2 SNEGSKA (reference sequence). This CDR3 spans 13 amino acids. In DNA, the CDR3 is TGCAGTGTAAGAACGGGGATTGGCTATGGCTACACCTTC. This encodes CSVRTGIGYGYTF.

The chain has TRBV24-1 and TRBJ1-2; D gene ambiguous. Germline CDR1 is KGHDR and CDR2 is SFDVKD. Trimming removed 5 bases from V and 2 bases from J, with 11 bases in between. The CDR3 spans 14 residues. The CDR3 sequence is CATSGREVNYGYTF. The CDR3 nucleotides read TGTGCCACCAGTGGAAGGGAGGTAAACTATGGCTACACCTTC.

This clonotype was counted once. This chain uses TRBV18 with TRBJ1-3, with TRBD1 identical over 9 bases. Looked up from germline, CDR1 is KGHSH and CDR2 is LQKENI. The J segment lost 4 bases and the V segment lost 5 bases, leaving 9 bases of the junction unmatched. This CDR3 region has 16 residues. The CDR3 DNA is TGTGCCAGCTCAACAACATGGACAGGGGTCGGAAACACCATATATTTT. Its translation: CASSTTWTGVGNTIYF. Combining the CDR3 with reference TRBV18 and TRBJ1-3 gives the whole variable domain NAGVMQNPRHLVRRRGQEARLRCSPMKGHSHVYWYRQLPEEGLKFMVYLQKENIIDESGMPKERFSAEFPKEGPSILRIQQVVRGDSAAYFCASSTTWTGVGNTIYFGEGSWLTVV.

The CDR3 DNA sequence: TGCAGTGCTAGAGAAAACTTTTACGAGCAGTACTTC. Translation: CSARENFYEQYF. The chain combines TRBV20-1 with TRBJ2-7, with unresolved D. The CDR3 spans 12 residues. V was trimmed by 0 bases and J by 4 bases, leaving 7 bases between them. The germline V gene has CDR1 DFQATT and CDR2 SNEGSKA (reference sequence).

The chain couples TRBV29-1 to TRBJ2-2; D gene uncertain. The CDR3 runs 13 residues. Germline CDR1 is SQVTM and CDR2 is ANQGSEA. V lost 2 bases to trimming and J lost 1 base, with 5 bases between them. The CDR3 coding sequence is TGCAGCGTTGAACATAAGAACACCGGGGAGCTGTTTTTT. This codes for CSVEHKNTGELFF.

This clonotype was seen a few times. A junction boundary mismatches the germline segment, possibly from a read error. The chain is built from TRBV20-1 and TRBJ1-1; the D gene is possibly TRBD1 (6 bases). The CDR3 consists of 12 residues. The V gene's germline CDR1 is DFQATT and CDR2 SNEGSKA (reference sequence). This CDR3 is CAKGGGNTEAFF. The CDR3 coding sequence is TGTGCAAAGGGGGGAGGTAACACTGAAGCTTTCTTT.

This clonotype was found a few times. The chain's CDR3 is CAWSVAAAGLAQYF. The DNA of the CDR3 is TGTGCCTGGAGTGTGGCGGCAGCCGGACTAGCCCAGTACTTC. The chain has TRBV30 and TRBJ2-5, with 7 bases that match TRBD2. Germline-derived CDR1 and CDR2 are GTSNPN and SVGIG (reference sequence). Trimming took 0 bases from V and 9 from J; bases not matched to a gene: 10. The length of the CDR3 is 14 residues. Combining the CDR3 with reference TRBV30 and TRBJ2-5 gives the whole variable domain SQTIHQWPATLVQPVGSPLSLECTVEGTSNPNLYWYRQAAGRGLQLLFYSVGIGQISSEVPQNLSASRPQDRQFILSSKKLLLSDSGFYLCAWSVAAAGLAQYFGPGTRLLVL.

This clonotype has only one observation. The V gene is TRBV18, the J gene TRBJ1-5, with D possibly TRBD1 on 6 matching bases. The CDR3 is 16 amino acids. Germline lookup yields CDR1 KGHSH and CDR2 LQKENI. The V gene lost 4 bases and the J gene lost 0 bases, with 13 bases spanning the gap. The CDR3 protein is CASSLLQGNSNQPQHF. Written as DNA, the CDR3 is TGTGCCAGCTCACTTCTACAGGGCAATAGCAATCAGCCCCAGCATTTT.

The chain links TRBV29-1 to TRBJ1-5; tentative D call: TRBD1 (5 bases). The V and J ends lost 4 bases and 6 bases respectively, with 13 bases between them. The CDR3 is 13 amino acids. CDR1 is SQVTM, CDR2 ANQGSEA, per germline. The CDR3 loop is CSVGGGRGQPQHF. The CDR3 DNA is TGCAGCGTTGGGGGGGGAAGGGGTCAGCCCCAGCATTTT. Based on the CDR3 plus reference TRBV29-1 and TRBJ1-5, the full variable domain is SAVISQKPSRDICQRGTSLTIQCQVDSQVTMMFWYRQQPGQSLTLIATANQGSEATYESGFVIDKFPISRPNLTFSTLTVSNMSPEDSSIYLCSVGGGRGQPQHFGDGTRLSIL.

This sequence joins TRBV5-5 and TRBJ1-2; 7 nucleotides match TRBD1. Germline values: CDR1 SGHKS, CDR2 YYEKEE (reference sequence). The V segment lost 4 bases and the J segment 4 bases; nucleotides outside the gene matches: 13. This CDR3 region has 16 residues. This CDR3 is CASSHDRGGNIYGYTF. DNA for the CDR3: TGTGCCAGCAGCCATGATAGAGGGGGCAACATCTATGGCTACACCTTC.

This chain joins TRBV3-1 and TRBJ2-5; D is ambiguous. V shed 0 bases and J shed 4 bases, with 12 bases lying between them. Germline CDR1 is LGHDT and CDR2 is YNNKEL (reference sequence). The CDR3 is made up of 15 amino acids. The CDR3, as DNA: TGTGCCAGCAGCCAAGATCACACTTCTTCAGAGACCCAGTACTTC. Translation: CASSQDHTSSETQYF.

This clonotype was observed a few times. V is TRBV4-1 and J is TRBJ2-2; TRBD2 matches at 12 bases. V was clipped by 2 bases and J by 6 bases; unmatched bases: 1. The CDR3 sequence is 15 residues long. Germline CDR1 and CDR2: MGHRA and YSYEKL. The CDR3 DNA reads TGCGCCAGCAGCCAACTAGCGGGGGGGCCCGGGGAGCTGTTTTTT. It encodes CASSQLAGGPGELFF.

This clonotype was seen only a few times. The chain has TRBV5-6 and TRBJ1-2; D gene ambiguous. The V end was cut by 3 bases, the J end by 7 bases, with 13 bases between. Germline V gene sequence: CDR1 SGHDT, CDR2 YYEEEE. This CDR3 contains 13 residues. The CDR3 DNA reads as TGTGCCAGCAGCTACGGGAGAGAAGGTGGCTACACCTTC. This sequence encodes CASSYGREGGYTF.

The genes are TRBV6-1 and TRBJ2-1, with 8 bases fitting TRBD2. The CDR3 is 14 residues long. Germline V gene lookup returns CDR1 MNHNS and CDR2 SASEGT. J lost 0 bases, V lost 8 bases, and 3 bases had no gene match. DNA of the CDR3: TGTGCCAGCGACAGCGGGAGCTCCTACAATGAGCAGTTCTTC. This gives the protein CASDSGSSYNEQFF.

CDR3 sequence reads: CASSRSPSSMETQYF. In DNA form, the CDR3 reads TGTGCCAGCAGTCGTAGCCCCTCCAGCATGGAGACCCAGTACTTC. J is TRBJ2-5 and V is TRBV9; D unclear. Germline CDR1 reads SGDLS; CDR2 reads YYNGEE. There are 15 residues in the CDR3. V lost 5 bases to trimming and J lost 5 bases, with 19 bases between them.

This clonotype was detected only a few times. The rearrangement joins TRBV7-6 to TRBJ2-5, with TRBD2 identical over 7 bases. Germline V gene data show CDR1 as SGHVS and CDR2 as FNYEAQ. Germline trimming cut 5 bases from V and 0 bases from J; bases unmatched to any gene: 12. The CDR3 extends over 17 amino acids. CDR3 coding DNA: TGTGCCAGCAGCGCCATTACTAGCGTCCGGCACCAAGAGACCCAGTACTTC. Protein: CASSAITSVRHQETQYF.

This chain uses TRBV5-1 with TRBJ2-4; D not certain. This CDR3 spans 14 amino acids. Trimming removed 2 bases at V and 9 bases at J, with 15 bases between. Germline lookup yields CDR1 SGHRS and CDR2 YFSETQ. The CDR3 nucleotides are TGCGCCAGCAGCTTCCAACCGCCAGAAAGCATTCAGTACTTC. Protein product: CASSFQPPESIQYF.

This clonotype was observed a few times. The chain recombines TRBV15 with TRBJ2-5; TRBD2 matches at 10 bases. The closer fit of TRBJ2-1 to the DNA end suggests the J call may be wrong. The CDR3 runs to 16 residues. CDR1 is LNHNV and CDR2 is YYDKDF in the germline V gene (reference sequence). The CDR3 bases are TGTGCCACCAGCAGAGATGGGACTAGCGAATACAATGAGCAGTTCTTC. As protein: CATSRDGTSEYNEQFF.

This clonotype was found many times. This chain uses TRBV6-5 with TRBJ2-5, with TRBD2 identical over 8 bases. The CDR3 spans 14 residues. V shed 4 bases and J 5 bases; nucleotides not matched to a gene: 6. Germline CDR1 is MNHEY and CDR2 is SVGAGI. CDR3: CASSSEAGVETQYF. The CDR3 coding sequence is TGTGCCAGCAGTTCCGAAGCGGGGGTTGAGACCCAGTACTTC.

The table lists this clonotype with a few counts. The chain recombines TRBV3-1 with TRBJ1-2, with unresolved D. V was clipped by 0 bases and J by 3 bases, with 8 bases between them. Per germline, CDR1 LGHDT and CDR2 YNNKEL (reference sequence). The CDR3 length is 14 residues. CDR3 nucleotides: TGTGCCAGCAGCCAAGAACGGCGGGACTATGGCTACACCTTC. It encodes CASSQERRDYGYTF.